This T cell receptor (beta chain) comes out of a study of Ad26.COV2.S vaccination and SARS-CoV-2 variants. This CDR3 is built from 13 residues. In germline, CDR1 is ENHRY, CDR2 SYGVKD. Trimming left V 2 bases short and J 3 bases short, with 7 bases between. Findings and caveats of the study: Individuals receiving vaccine had higher spike-specific TCR breadth than placebo recipients did.

In the case of this clone: Its matching antigen is unknown.

Assay used: immunoSEQ multiplex PCR; TCRdb lists only in-frame clones, some missing. The data contain some 180,000 clones, around nine tenths of them singletons. The starting material was peripheral blood, obtained after recovery from COVID-19. This TCR derives from a human donor who had recovered from COVID-19. J is TRBJ1-1 and V is TRBV10-3, with unresolved D. The CDR3 region is CAISEGGDTEAFF. CDR3 sequence (DNA): TGTGCCATCAGTGAGGGCGGGGACACTGAAGCTTTCTTT.